The present T cell receptor (beta chain) was sequenced within a study of regulatory T cells in long-lasting Graves disease. Sample time point: newly diagnosed GD, antithyroid drugs for less than 3 months. Isolated PBMC RNA provided the starting material for the TCR library. Graves' disease was diagnosed by American Thyroid Association guidelines. This clonotype has ten or more counts. The CDR3 extends over 13 amino acids. Looked up from germline, CDR1 is DFQATT and CDR2 is SNEGSKA (reference sequence). V lost 8 bases and J lost 5; bases outside the gene matches: 9. The authors built TCR beta libraries using iRepertoire HTBI primers and Arm-PCR of CDR3 regions. One entry per CDR3 protein results from TCRdb running MiXCR on the multiplex PCR reads. The sample shows about 560,000 distinct CDR3 sequences, about 16% of them seen only once. This sample also belongs to another study, concerning T cells in Graves' hyperthyroidism and ophthalmopathy.

The chain employs TRBV20-1 and TRBJ2-3; 8 bases map to TRBD2. The receptor's source is a man aged 18-30 years with Graves disease. Sequenced material: peripheral blood mononuclear cells (PBMCs), taken at new diagnosis, from a patient treated with antithyroid drugs. The CDR3 is CSPQGRGGDTQYF. In DNA, the CDR3 is TGCAGTCCTCAGGGTCGGGGGGGAGATACGCAGTATTTT.